This TCR beta chain came from a study of T cell responses to AZD1222 COVID-19 vaccine (TCRdb year 2021). In the study overall: AZD1222 recipients given second doses at about 4 weeks or at about 12 weeks were pooled, since spike-specific TCR depth and breadth were not found to differ between the two schedules. A total of approximately 240 trial participants underwent TCR sequencing, of whom 207 received two doses of AZD1222 and about 25 received two doses of the MenACWY control vaccine. Enrollment into the trials was organized by age into subgroups of 18-55, 56-69 and 70-plus years, and those subgroups contained roughly 150, 30 and 60 TCR-sequenced participants, respectively.

General conclusions and limits of the study: No day 14 peak-response samples were available, so repertoires were characterized only after the peak T cell response. Conclusions about previously exposed vaccinees are limited, since just a handful of AZD1222 recipients were seropositive for SARS-CoV-2 at baseline. Most participants were white British and females outnumbered males, and the authors suggested that clonal diversity may have been underestimated. In the small 56-69-year group, the increase in depth fell short of significance, most likely because of low power. After two AZD1222 doses, both the breadth and the depth of spike-specific TCRs were significantly higher than at day 0 and than in MenACWY recipients. Epitopes outside the regions mutated in the B.1.351 and B.1.1.7 variants were reportedly recognized by nearly half of the unique spike-specific TCRs. The vaccine-associated CD4 TCRs covered the entire spike protein, and the dominant responses fell in regions 160-218 and 743-854.

The CDR3 regions of human TCRbeta chains were analyzed by immunosequencing. Per the authors' processing: Repertoire TCRs were checked for matches against a reference library of SARS-CoV-2-specific TCRs that had been generated using the MIRA antigen-specificity platform. Breadth was defined as the fraction of unique TCRs that were SARS-CoV-2-associated. Depth was defined as the fraction of total T cells that were SARS-CoV-2-associated. Each spike-specific TCR was assigned to its reactive spike region and to a CD4 or CD8 class using the MIRA data. Log10-transformed breadth and depth values were compared by one-way ANOVA with Sidak's multiple comparisons tests. Not all clones reach the TCRdb copy of this immuneACCESS table, which keeps in-frame sequences only. Checked studies attribute under half of the gap to unresolved V genes and leave the rest unexplained. The D gene and trimming were derived from the DNA, and the V and J assignments and clone size from that table. The sample table holds 100,000 to 150,000 clones, of which around nine tenths were seen once. The top ten constitute about 7% of the sample.

This sample's time point label indicates: baseline before first vaccination. The vaccinee samples were drawn from two UK trials, COV001 and COV002, one of which was a single-blind randomized controlled phase 2/3 trial testing AZD1222 (ChAdOx1 nCoV-19) in healthy adults. For TCRbeta chain sequencing, PBMC samples were collected from trial participants at day 0 and at day 28 after the second dose. As concerns this clone: The antigen it recognizes is unknown. Nothing much larger sits one base from this clone, and base qualities are not available.

The sequencing here drew on peripheral blood, taken on day 0 of AZD1222 vaccination. This clonotype was obtained from an adult in good health.

The CDR3 reads as follows: CATSRDSGPRGANYGYTF. The DNA sequence is given as TGTGCCACCAGCAGAGATTCGGGGCCCCGAGGGGCTAACTATGGCTACACCTTC. The sequence links TRBV15 to TRBJ1-2, and perhaps TRBD1 as D gene, on 5 matching bases. The junction carries 17 bases between V and J, which are trimmed by 0 bases and 0 bases respectively. Via the germline V gene (reference sequence), CDR1 is LNHNV and CDR2 YYDKDF. The CDR3 contains 18 residues, cysteine and phenylalanine counted. The DNA shown is the 54-base CDR3, in frame from base 1.